The subject of this entry is one TCR beta chain. What it binds is unknown. The sample comes from a study of Ad26.COV2.S vaccination and SARS-CoV-2 variants. Study-level information: A participant enrolled in the COV1001 Ad26.COV2.S trial arm provided the sample. Intramuscular Ad26.COV2.S doses were given once or twice, 56 days apart. Notes on the study in general: Measurements of TCR breadth and depth may have given underestimates of the total T cell responses.

As to treatment: about 20 received Ad26.COV2.S at low or high dose, single or two shots; about 5 received placebo; per-sample allocation not given. At day 63 after the first vaccine or placebo injection, samples were drawn. Ad26.COV2.S expressed prefusion-stabilized spike from the original Wuhan strain. The method was immunoSEQ multiplex PCR; TCRdb's version includes in-frame clones alone and lacks a portion of them. The profile covers roughly 700,000 clones, with 80% to 90% appearing a single time and over 1.3% taken by the ten largest. Per the germline V gene, CDR1 is SGHKS and CDR2 is YYEKEE (reference sequence). This CDR3 comprises 15 residues. J lost 7 bases, V lost 4 bases, and 9 bases had no gene match.

This rearrangement joins TRBV5-5 to TRBJ1-4, with 8 nucleotides matching TRBD1. This receptor was taken from a person between 18 and 60 years old who received the Ad26.COV2.S COVID-19 vaccine or a placebo. The sequences come from peripheral blood, collected in a trial of Ad26.COV2.S vaccine versus placebo. In DNA, the CDR3 is TGTGCCAGCAGCCCCGCCACGGGACAGGTTGAAAAACTGTTTTTT. It is translated as CASSPATGQVEKLFF.